What follows are 13 T cell receptor beta chains derived from one specimen sequenced in a study of T cells in Graves' hyperthyroidism and ophthalmopathy. TCR beta CDR3 region amplification was performed from RNA transcripts. The study used the HTBI primer set for a first-round RT-PCR of the TCR CDR3. TCRdb reanalysed the multiplex PCR reads using MiXCR and keeps one entry per CDR3 protein. The data contain hundreds of thousands of distinct CDR3 sequences, 30% to 40% of them seen just once; the ten biggest clones take up around 29%. The material sequenced was blood. These receptors came from a woman aged 40 to 50 with Graves' hyperthyroidism.

This clonotype occurred many times. The CDR3 DNA sequence: TGTGCCAGCAGCCGCACAGGGGGGGAAACCTACGAGCAGTACTTC. It yields the protein CASSRTGGETYEQYF. The chain combines TRBV2 with TRBJ2-7; tentatively, D is TRBD1 (8 bases). This CDR3 has 15 amino acids. The V gene lost 6 bases and the J gene lost 2 bases, with 17 bases spanning the gap. Germline values: CDR1 SNHLY, CDR2 FYNNEI.

This clonotype was seen more than once but under ten times. The chain is built from TRBV7-2 and TRBJ1-6; unclear D gene. V lost 1 base, J lost 0 bases, and 13 bases lay in between. Germline CDR1 reads SGHTA; CDR2 reads FQGNSA. The CDR3 loop spans 18 amino acids. The CDR3: CASSLGGYLSSYNSPLHF. As DNA, the CDR3 is TGTGCCAGCAGCTTAGGAGGATATCTAAGCTCCTATAATTCACCCCTCCACTTT.

In this sample, this clonotype turned up many times. The chain has TRBV19 and TRBJ2-2; no clear D. The CDR3 is 13 amino acids. V gave up 6 bases and J gave up 1 base, with 6 bases separating them. Germline assignment: CDR1 LNHDA and CDR2 SQIVND (reference sequence). CDR3 DNA: TGTGCCAGTAGCAGGAAGAACACCGGGGAGCTGTTTTTT. This translates into CASSRKNTGELFF. The entire variable domain, with the rest obtained from reference TRBV19 and TRBJ2-2, is as follows: DGGITQSPKYLFRKEGQNVTLSCEQNLNHDAMYWYRQDPGQGLRLIYYSQIVNDFQKGDIAEGYSVSREKKESFPLTVTSAQKNPTAFYLCASSRKNTGELFFGEGSRLTVL.

This clonotype showed up just a few times. V usage is TRBV6-1 and J usage is TRBJ1-5, with 8 bases fitting TRBD1. This CDR3 is 16 amino acids long. Germline V gene lookup returns CDR1 MNHNS and CDR2 SASEGT. The V gene end was trimmed by 2 bases and the J gene end by 4 bases; junction bases not matched to a gene: 7. The CDR3 region is CASSEITGQGNQPQHF. The CDR3 DNA reads TGTGCCAGCAGTGAAATCACCGGACAGGGAAATCAGCCCCAGCATTTT.

The genes are TRBV15 and TRBJ1-3; unclear D gene. Deletions cut 3 bases from V and 0 bases from J, with 12 bases between. The CDR3 runs to 16 residues. CDR1 and CDR2 from the germline V gene are LNHNV and YYDKDF (reference sequence). The CDR3 reads CATSSPTMNSGNTIYF. CDR3 nucleotides: TGTGCCACCAGCAGCCCGACGATGAACTCTGGAAACACCATATATTTT.

This clonotype was observed many times. The chain employs TRBV3-1 and TRBJ1-6; 7 bases line up with TRBD1. The CDR3 is 12 amino acids. Germline lookup yields CDR1 LGHDT and CDR2 YNNKEL (reference sequence). The V and J ends lost 4 bases and 18 bases, in that order; junction bases with no gene match: 9. The CDR3 sequence is CASSRAGGTAHF. The CDR3 region has the DNA TGTGCCAGCAGCCGTGCAGGTGGGACAGCCCACTTT.

This clonotype was recorded once. The CDR3 reads CATSSWDIQETQYF. The CDR3 nucleotides are TGTGCCACCAGCTCCTGGGACATTCAAGAGACCCAGTACTTC. V is TRBV15 and J is TRBJ2-5; the D gene is possibly TRBD1 (6 bases). Looked up from germline, CDR1 is LNHNV and CDR2 is YYDKDF (reference sequence). V was trimmed by 5 bases and J by 2 bases, leaving 12 bases between them. CDR3 size: 14 residues.

The chain has TRBV5-1 and TRBJ2-2, with 12 bases lining up with TRBD2. Germline CDR1 and CDR2: SGHRS and YFSETQ. There are 17 residues in the CDR3. V lost 4 bases, J lost 5 bases, and 9 bases stayed unmatched. In DNA, the CDR3 is TGCGCCAGCAGCCAAGATCTAGCGGGGGGGACGACCGGGGAGCTGTTTTTT. This codes for CASSQDLAGGTTGELFF.

This clonotype was observed a handful of times. V is TRBV14 and J is TRBJ2-2; D is uncertain. This CDR3 has 15 residues. Per germline, CDR1 SGHDN and CDR2 FVKESK. The V gene lost 0 bases and the J gene lost 0 bases, with 5 bases spanning the gap. Written as DNA, the CDR3 is TGTGCCAGCAGCCAAGATGCCCCGAACACCGGGGAGCTGTTTTTT. Translating it yields CASSQDAPNTGELFF.

This clonotype was counted ten times or more. This chain uses TRBV2 with TRBJ1-5; D possibly corresponds to TRBD1 (5 bases). Germline CDR1 SNHLY, CDR2 FYNNEI. CDR3 size: 14 residues. Trimming cost V 6 bases and J 6 bases, with 15 bases left between them. The CDR3 region has the DNA TGTGCCAGCAGAAGTCAGGGTTACGGTCAGCCCCAGCATTTT. It is translated as CASRSQGYGQPQHF. Looking up the rest from reference TRBV2 and TRBJ1-5 gives the full variable domain: EPEVTQTPSHQVTQMGQEVILRCVPISNHLYFYWYRQILGQKVEFLVSFYNNEISEKSEIFDDQFSVERPDGSNFTLKIRSTKLEDSAMYFCASRSQGYGQPQHFGDGTRLSIL.

As concerns this clonotype: A much more abundant neighbour one base away suggests this may be a read error. The genes are TRBV20-1 and TRBJ2-5, with D possibly being TRBD1 (5 bases). The CDR3 runs to 14 residues. Germline assignment: CDR1 DFQATT and CDR2 SNEGSKA (reference sequence). The CDR3 sequence: CSARDLGRGESQYF. The CDR3 nucleotides are TGCAGTGCTAGAGATTTGGGGCGAGGAGAGTCCCAGTACTTC.

This clonotype was recorded many times. This sequence joins TRBV15 and TRBJ1-5; D remains unclear. This CDR3 is 15 amino acids long. From germline, CDR1 is LNHNV and CDR2 YYDKDF (reference sequence). Trimming took off 5 bases at V and 8 bases at J, with 19 bases between the two ends. CDR3 coding DNA: TGTGCCACCAGCCCAGGCACTCTCGAAGACAAGCCCCAGCATTTT. Translation gives CATSPGTLEDKPQHF.

The rearrangement uses TRBV7-2 and TRBJ2-7; TRBD1 agrees at 7 bases. J was trimmed by 3 bases and V by 5 bases; bases with no gene match: 7. Germline CDR1 reads SGHTA; CDR2 reads FQGNSA. The CDR3 is 14 residues long. The CDR3 loop reads CASSPTDRNYEQYF. The CDR3, as DNA: TGTGCCAGCAGCCCAACGGACAGGAACTACGAGCAGTACTTC.